This is a list of T cell receptor beta chains from one sample in a study of shared clonotypes between healthy human individuals. Generated by immunoSEQ multiplex PCR, the TCRdb table keeps only in-frame clones and is missing some. The data contain about 2.1 million clones, roughly 91% of them seen just once; the ten biggest clones take up around 1.7%. Material for sequencing was naive CD8+ T cells from PBMCs. All receptors come from a man aged 18 to 30 in good health. Some clones in this sample may be carry-over from other donors' samples. The CDR3 runs from the conserved cysteine through the conserved F or W. The D gene is left open where the match is weak.

TRBJ2-3 | TRBD2 | TRBV27 | CASSLYAGAGADTQYF | TGTGCCAGCAGTTTATATGCGGGAGCCGGCGCAGATACGCAGTATTTT
TRBJ1-5 | - | TRBV7-6 | CASTLLHTRGAPQHF | TGTGCCAGCACCTTACTACACACTCGAGGGGCGCCCCAGCATTTT
TRBJ1-4 | - | TRBV19 | CASSQLRDTVRANEKLFF | TGTGCCAGTAGTCAGCTCCGGGACACGGTACGGGCTAATGAAAAACTGTTTTTT
TRBJ2-3 | - | TRBV7-3 | CASSLTGNTDTQYF | TGTGCCAGCAGCTTGACGGGAAACACAGATACGCAGTATTTT
TRBJ2-7 | - | TRBV29-1 | CSVAAGHGAIEQYF | TGCAGCGTTGCGGCCGGTCATGGGGCGATCGAGCAGTACTTC
TRBJ2-7 | - | TRBV27 | CASSFGRYYEQYF | TGTGCCAGCAGTTTTGGGAGGTACTACGAGCAGTACTTC
TRBJ1-1 | - | TRBV10-1 | CASWDGDMNTEAFF | TGCGCCAGTTGGGACGGAGATATGAACACTGAAGCTTTCTTT
TRBJ2-7 | - | TRBV19 | CASSESAVQTYEQYF | TGTGCCAGTAGTGAGTCGGCAGTTCAAACCTACGAGCAGTACTTC
TRBJ1-1 | - | TRBV29-1 | CSVANTEAFF | TGCAGCGTTGCAAACACTGAAGCTTTCTTT
TRBJ1-1 | TRBD1 | TRBV5-6 | CASSPGGREAFF | TGTGCCAGCAGCCCAGGGGGCCGGGAAGCTTTCTTT